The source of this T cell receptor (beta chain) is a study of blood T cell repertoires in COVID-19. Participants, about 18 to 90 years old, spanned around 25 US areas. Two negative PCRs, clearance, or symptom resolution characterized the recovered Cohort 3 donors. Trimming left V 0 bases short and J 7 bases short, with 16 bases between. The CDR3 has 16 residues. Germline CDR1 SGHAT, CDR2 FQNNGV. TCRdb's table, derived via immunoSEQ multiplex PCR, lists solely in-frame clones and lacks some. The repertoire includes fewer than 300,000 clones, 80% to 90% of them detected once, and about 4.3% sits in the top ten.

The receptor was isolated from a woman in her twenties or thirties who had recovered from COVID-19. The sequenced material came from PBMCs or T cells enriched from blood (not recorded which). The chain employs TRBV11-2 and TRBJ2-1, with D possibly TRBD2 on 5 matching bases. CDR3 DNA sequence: TGTGCCAGCAGCTTAGAGGAGGTGGCCCCGTTGAATGAGCAGTTCTTC. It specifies CASSLEEVAPLNEQFF.